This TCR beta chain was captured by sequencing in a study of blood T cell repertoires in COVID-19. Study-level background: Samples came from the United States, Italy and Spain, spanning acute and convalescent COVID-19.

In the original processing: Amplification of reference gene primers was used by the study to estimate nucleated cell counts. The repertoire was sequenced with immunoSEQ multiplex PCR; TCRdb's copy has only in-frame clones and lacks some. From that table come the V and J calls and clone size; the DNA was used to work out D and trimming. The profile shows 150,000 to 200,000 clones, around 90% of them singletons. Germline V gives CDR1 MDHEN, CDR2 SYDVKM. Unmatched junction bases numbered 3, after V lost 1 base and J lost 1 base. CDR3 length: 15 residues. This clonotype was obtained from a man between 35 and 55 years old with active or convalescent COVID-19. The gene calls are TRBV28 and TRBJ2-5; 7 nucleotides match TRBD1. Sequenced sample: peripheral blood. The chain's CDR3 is CASSLSGQSQETQYF. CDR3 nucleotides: TGTGCCAGCAGTTTATCGGGACAGAGCCAAGAGACCCAGTACTTC. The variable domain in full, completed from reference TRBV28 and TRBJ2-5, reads DVKVTQSSRYLVKRTGEKVFLECVQDMDHENMFWYRQDPGLGLRLIYFSYDVKMKEKGDIPEGYSVSREKKERFSLILESASTNQTSMYLCASSLSGQSQETQYFGPGTRLLVL.